A selection of T cell receptor beta chains follows, all from one sample in a study of blood T cell repertoires in COVID-19. Data came from immunoSEQ multiplex PCR; TCRdb stores just in-frame clones and leaves some out. The table records fewer than 350,000 clones, 85% of them present only once. Specimen: PBMCs or T cells enriched from blood (not recorded which). Every receptor here comes from a woman under 40 who had been exposed to COVID-19. CDR3s include the opening cysteine and the closing phenylalanine or tryptophan. The order of the fields is D gene, clone size, J gene, V gene, CDR3 protein, CDR3 DNA. The D gene is left open where the match is weak. Clone size, where shown, is once, few, many, or a class for clones that have expanded.

NA	NA	TRBJ1-1	TRBV28	CASSPTGNTEAFF	TGTGCCAGCAGTCCAACAGGGAACACTGAAGCTTTCTTT
NA	NA	TRBJ1-1	TRBV7-9	CASSLSRDFTEAFF	TGTGCCAGCAGCTTATCACGGGATTTCACTGAAGCTTTCTTT
NA	NA	TRBJ2-1	TRBV28	CASNSGNSYNEQFF	TGTGCCAGCAATAGCGGTAACTCCTACAATGAGCAGTTCTTC
NA	NA	TRBJ1-6	TRBV25-1	CASSNRESIVHF	TGTGCCAGCAGCAACAGGGAATCCATAGTCCACTTT
NA	NA	TRBJ2-1	TRBV7-8	CASIDTATYNEQFF	TGTGCCAGCATTGACACTGCAACCTACAATGAGCAGTTCTTC
NA	NA	TRBJ2-3	TRBV28	CASSNQQGSTDTQYF	TGTGCCAGCAGCAATCAACAGGGTAGCACAGATACGCAGTATTTT
TRBD2	NA	TRBJ2-7	TRBV4-2	CASSQDSERGANYEQYF	TGTGCCAGCAGCCAAGATTCGGAGCGGGGGGCCAACTACGAGCAGTACTTC
NA	NA	TRBJ2-1	TRBV5-3	CARSRLYNEQFF	TGTGCCAGAAGCAGACTTTACAATGAGCAGTTCTTC
TRBD1	NA	TRBJ2-1	TRBV7-9	CASSSRQGGNEQFF	TGTGCCAGCAGCAGTAGACAGGGGGGGAATGAGCAGTTCTTC
NA	NA	TRBJ2-3	TRBV2	CASSVNGVASSDTQYF	TGTGCCAGCAGTGTGAATGGAGTAGCGAGTTCAGATACGCAGTATTTT
TRBD1	NA	TRBJ1-2	TRBV5-1	CASSSPGQQNGYTF	TGCGCCAGCAGCAGTCCGGGACAGCAGAATGGCTACACCTTC
NA	NA	TRBJ1-1	TRBV7-9	CASSVPQGPEAFF	TGTGCCAGCAGCGTACCTCAGGGCCCTGAAGCTTTCTTT
NA	NA	TRBJ1-5	TRBV19	CASRGSGRGNQPQHF	TGTGCCAGTAGAGGCAGTGGGAGGGGCAATCAGCCCCAGCATTTT
NA	NA	TRBJ2-1	TRBV5-4	CASSLKLGNEQFF	TGTGCCAGCAGCTTGAAACTAGGAAATGAGCAGTTCTTC
NA	NA	TRBJ2-7	TRBV10-3	CAIQSINHYEQYF	TGTGCCATTCAGTCGATAAACCACTACGAGCAGTACTTC
NA	NA	TRBJ1-1	TRBV5-6	CASSLTGRNTEAFF	TGTGCCAGCAGCCTAACTGGTAGGAACACTGAAGCTTTCTTT
TRBD1	few	TRBJ2-2	TRBV5-5	CASSANRGRDTGELFF	TGTGCCAGCAGCGCAAACAGGGGGCGCGACACCGGGGAGCTGTTTTTT
TRBD1	NA	TRBJ2-1	TRBV24-1	CATSDFPGQGGGSYNEQFF	TGTGCCACCAGTGATTTTCCTGGACAGGGGGGAGGCTCCTACAATGAGCAGTTCTTC
NA	NA	TRBJ2-7	TRBV18	CASSPFGDWGERFDEQYF	TGTGCCAGCTCACCATTCGGAGACTGGGGGGAGAGGTTTGACGAGCAGTACTTC
NA	NA	TRBJ2-1	TRBV9	CASSVGGRGIAQNNEQFF	TGTGCCAGCAGCGTAGGTGGCAGGGGCATTGCCCAAAACAATGAGCAGTTCTTC
NA	NA	TRBJ2-7	TRBV2	CARRPREMGEIRSYEQYF	TGTGCCAGGCGCCCGCGAGAGATGGGCGAGATACGCTCCTACGAGCAGTACTTC
NA	NA	TRBJ1-2	TRBV28	CASSLGGQLSNYGYTF	TGTGCCAGCAGTTTAGGTGGACAGTTGAGTAACTATGGCTACACCTTC
NA	NA	TRBJ2-7	TRBV23-1	CASSQSVSSKYEQYF	TGCGCCAGCAGTCAATCGGTCTCTAGCAAGTACGAGCAGTACTTC
TRBD1	NA	TRBJ1-2	TRBV6-7	CASSGGIQGAPKNYGYTF	TGTGCCAGCAGCGGAGGGATACAGGGGGCGCCGAAAAACTATGGCTACACCTTC
TRBD1	once	TRBJ1-1	TRBV28	CASPGQGASNTEAFF	TGTGCCAGCCCGGGACAGGGGGCATCGAACACTGAAGCTTTCTTT
TRBD2	NA	TRBJ2-7	TRBV5-1	CASSGGGPSYEQYF	TGCGCCAGCAGCGGCGGGGGGCCCTCCTACGAGCAGTACTTC
TRBD1	NA	TRBJ1-5	TRBV30	CAWSPDRVYQPQHF	TGTGCCTGGAGTCCCGACAGGGTGTATCAGCCCCAGCATTTT
TRBD2	NA	TRBJ2-3	TRBV5-1	CASSLRASGTDTQYF	TGCGCCAGCAGCTTGCGGGCTAGCGGGACTGATACGCAGTATTTT
TRBD1	NA	TRBJ2-6	TRBV2	CASSTGGSGANVLTF	TGTGCCAGCAGTACAGGGGGCTCTGGGGCCAACGTCCTGACTTTC
NA	NA	TRBJ2-7	TRBV9	CASSKTGEGHHEQYF	TGTGCCAGCAGCAAGACGGGGGAGGGACACCACGAGCAGTACTTC
TRBD2	once	TRBJ2-3	TRBV19	CASSIHLFAGGADTQYF	TGTGCCAGTAGTATTCACCTCTTTGCGGGGGGAGCAGATACGCAGTATTTT
TRBD1	NA	TRBJ1-5	TRBV28	CASSPSDRGGNQPQHF	TGTGCCAGCAGCCCCAGTGACAGGGGCGGCAATCAGCCCCAGCATTTT
TRBD1	NA	TRBJ1-2	TRBV19	CASRRGQGPEYGYTF	TGTGCCAGTAGAAGGGGACAGGGGCCGGAATATGGCTACACCTTC
TRBD1	NA	TRBJ2-4	TRBV19	CASSEGTVKNIQYF	TGTGCCAGTAGTGAGGGGACAGTCAAAAACATTCAGTACTTC
TRBD2	NA	TRBJ2-5	TRBV5-4	CASSSRGGVPSGETQYF	TGTGCCAGCAGCTCCCGCGGGGGGGTACCAAGCGGAGAGACCCAGTACTTC
TRBD2	NA	TRBJ2-1	TRBV28	CASSRTSPTYNEQFF	TGTGCCAGCAGTCGGACTAGCCCAACGTATAATGAGCAGTTCTTC
TRBD1	NA	TRBJ1-5	TRBV2	CASSRTGGRAGPQHF	TGTGCCAGCAGTAGGACAGGGGGCAGGGCGGGGCCCCAGCATTTT
TRBD1	NA	TRBJ1-1	TRBV5-6	CASSLGGTAVRGAFF	TGTGCCAGCAGCTTGGGAGGGACAGCAGTCCGTGGAGCTTTCTTT
TRBD2	NA	TRBJ2-3	TRBV19	CASSLTGTTTDTQYF	TGTGCCAGTAGTCTCACCGGGACTACCACAGATACGCAGTATTTT
NA	NA	TRBJ2-7	TRBV18	CASSPPVGHEQYF	TGTGCCAGCTCACCACCGGTCGGTCACGAGCAGTACTTC
TRBD1	NA	TRBJ1-2	TRBV11-3	CASSSSGGSNYGYTF	TGTGCCAGCAGCTCCTCAGGGGGGTCTAACTATGGCTACACCTTC
NA	NA	TRBJ2-1	TRBV9	CASSVETVGYNEQFF	TGTGCCAGCAGCGTAGAAACGGTCGGCTACAATGAGCAGTTCTTC
NA	NA	TRBJ2-1	TRBV19	CASSINYHSYNEQFF	TGTGCCAGTAGTATTAACTATCACTCCTACAATGAGCAGTTCTTC
NA	NA	TRBJ2-5	TRBV4-1	CASSNRGTGSQETQYF	TGCGCCAGCAGCAACCGAGGTACGGGTTCACAAGAGACCCAGTACTTC
NA	NA	TRBJ2-5	TRBV5-6	CASSLGQIQETQYF	TGTGCCAGCAGCTTGGGGCAAATCCAAGAGACCCAGTACTTC
TRBD2	NA	TRBJ2-1	TRBV3-1/TRBV3-2	CASSHKSGAPYNEQFF	TGTGCCAGCAGCCACAAGAGCGGGGCCCCCTACAATGAGCAGTTCTTC
NA	NA	TRBJ1-6	TRBV19	CATRRANNSPLHF	TGTGCCACCAGGCGGGCCAATAATTCACCCCTCCACTTT
NA	NA	TRBJ1-2	TRBV10-3	CAISDPLGGYTF	TGTGCCATCAGTGACCCTTTGGGCGGCTACACCTTC